This TCR beta chain comes out of a study of blood T cell repertoires in COVID-19. Profiled with immunoSEQ multiplex PCR; TCRdb holds only in-frame clones, not every one. Of around 250,000 clones listed, approximately 85% are singletons. J lost 6 bases, V lost 0 bases, and 3 bases had no gene match. The CDR3 is 15 amino acids. Per germline, CDR1 LNHNV and CDR2 YYDKDF (reference sequence). Sequenced sample: PBMCs or T cells enriched from blood (not recorded which). The source of this sequence is a woman in her 50s with acute COVID-19. This chain connects TRBV15 to TRBJ1-5, with 9 bases fitting TRBD1. The CDR3 loop is CATSREQGARQPQHF. The CDR3 DNA reads as TGTGCCACCAGCAGAGAACAGGGGGCACGTCAGCCCCAGCATTTT.